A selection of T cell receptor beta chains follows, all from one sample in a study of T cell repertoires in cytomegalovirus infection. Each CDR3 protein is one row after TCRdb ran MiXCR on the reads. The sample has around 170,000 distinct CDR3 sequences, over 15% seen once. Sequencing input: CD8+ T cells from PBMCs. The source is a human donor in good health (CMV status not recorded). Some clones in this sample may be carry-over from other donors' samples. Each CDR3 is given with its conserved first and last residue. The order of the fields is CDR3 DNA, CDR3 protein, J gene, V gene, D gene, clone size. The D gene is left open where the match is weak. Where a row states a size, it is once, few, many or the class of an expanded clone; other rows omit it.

cdr3_nt: TGTGCCACCAGCAGAGAAGCGGGTCTTAGCAATCAGCCCCAGCATTTT; cdr3_aa: CATSREAGLSNQPQHF; j_call: TRBJ1-5; v_call: TRBV15; d_call: NA; clone_size: NA
cdr3_nt: TGTGCCAGCAGCCCCCCGTCTGGGGCCACTGAAGCTTTCTTT; cdr3_aa: CASSPPSGATEAFF; j_call: TRBJ1-1; v_call: TRBV12-3/TRBV12-4; d_call: NA; clone_size: NA
cdr3_nt: TGTGCCAGCAGCGCCTCACAGGGGCGCCGGGAGACCCAGTACTTC; cdr3_aa: CASSASQGRRETQYF; j_call: TRBJ2-5; v_call: TRBV7-9; d_call: TRBD1; clone_size: few
cdr3_nt: TGCAGCGTTGAAGGAAGAACTAGCGGAAAAGAGACCCAGTACTTC; cdr3_aa: CSVEGRTSGKETQYF; j_call: TRBJ2-5; v_call: TRBV29-1; d_call: TRBD2; clone_size: NA
cdr3_nt: TGTGCCAGTAGTGATTTACTAGCGGGAGACTACAATGAGCAGTTCTTC; cdr3_aa: CASSDLLAGDYNEQFF; j_call: TRBJ2-1; v_call: TRBV19; d_call: TRBD2; clone_size: many
cdr3_nt: TGCAGCGTTGAGAGACCGGAATCCTACGAGCAGTACTTC; cdr3_aa: CSVERPESYEQYF; j_call: TRBJ2-7; v_call: TRBV29-1; d_call: NA; clone_size: NA
cdr3_nt: TGTGCCAGCAGCCCACAGGGAGTCTACGAGCAGTACTTC; cdr3_aa: CASSPQGVYEQYF; j_call: TRBJ2-7; v_call: TRBV28; d_call: NA; clone_size: NA
cdr3_nt: TGTGCCAGCAGTGAATATCCAGGTTACTATGGCTACACCTTC; cdr3_aa: CASSEYPGYYGYTF; j_call: TRBJ1-2; v_call: TRBV6-1; d_call: NA; clone_size: many
cdr3_nt: TGCAGCTCCGAGGGCCTATCGGTGAGCAATGAGCAGTTCTTC; cdr3_aa: CSSEGLSVSNEQFF; j_call: TRBJ2-1; v_call: TRBV29-1; d_call: NA; clone_size: NA
cdr3_nt: TGCAGTGCTAGAGATAGGAGGGTGGGGAATCAGCCCCAGCATTTT; cdr3_aa: CSARDRRVGNQPQHF; j_call: TRBJ1-5; v_call: TRBV20-1; d_call: NA; clone_size: NA
cdr3_nt: TGTGCCAGCAGTCCAAGCAGGGGAGGGTTCTACGAGCAGTACTTC; cdr3_aa: CASSPSRGGFYEQYF; j_call: TRBJ2-7; v_call: TRBV7-8; d_call: NA; clone_size: many
cdr3_nt: TGTGCCAGCAGTCCCCAGCGGGGGGCGAGAGAGCAGTACTTC; cdr3_aa: CASSPQRGAREQYF; j_call: TRBJ2-7; v_call: TRBV6-2/TRBV6-3; d_call: TRBD2; clone_size: NA
cdr3_nt: TGTGCTAGTGGTTCGACTAGCGGGGGTCGGACCGGGGAGCTGTTTTTT; cdr3_aa: CASGSTSGGRTGELFF; j_call: TRBJ2-2; v_call: TRBV12-5; d_call: TRBD2; clone_size: NA
cdr3_nt: TGTGCCAGCAGTTTAGCGGGAGCGGGTTATGAGCAGTTCTTC; cdr3_aa: CASSLAGAGYEQFF; j_call: TRBJ2-1; v_call: TRBV27; d_call: TRBD2; clone_size: few
cdr3_nt: TGTGCCAGCAGCTTAGCCGACAGGGGGCTGGCTGCTGAAGCTTTCTTT; cdr3_aa: CASSLADRGLAAEAFF; j_call: TRBJ1-1; v_call: TRBV7-9; d_call: TRBD1; clone_size: NA
cdr3_nt: TGTGCCAGCAGTTTAATAGGGAGGGGAAATCAGCCCCAGCATTTT; cdr3_aa: CASSLIGRGNQPQHF; j_call: TRBJ1-5; v_call: TRBV12-3/TRBV12-4; d_call: NA; clone_size: NA
cdr3_nt: TGTGCCAGCAGGGGACTAGCGGGATTCTACGAGCAGTACTTC; cdr3_aa: CASRGLAGFYEQYF; j_call: TRBJ2-7; v_call: TRBV2; d_call: TRBD2; clone_size: NA
cdr3_nt: TGCGCCAGCAGCCATACGGACATAGGCTACGAGCAGTACTTC; cdr3_aa: CASSHTDIGYEQYF; j_call: TRBJ2-7; v_call: TRBV4-1; d_call: NA; clone_size: NA
cdr3_nt: TGCAGTGCTAGACTTATAAAGGTAACAGACACCCATGGGGGTGCTGAAGCTTTCTTT; cdr3_aa: CSARLIKVTDTHGGAEAFF; j_call: TRBJ1-1; v_call: TRBV20-1; d_call: NA; clone_size: NA
cdr3_nt: TGTGCCAGCAGCTTGCGTCGGGACAGGGGCCCCCCCCACACCGGGGAGCTGTTTTTT; cdr3_aa: CASSLRRDRGPPHTGELFF; j_call: TRBJ2-2; v_call: TRBV7-2; d_call: TRBD1; clone_size: NA
cdr3_nt: TGTGCCAGCAGCTTAGCCAGCAGGGGCAATCAGCCCCAGCATTTT; cdr3_aa: CASSLASRGNQPQHF; j_call: TRBJ1-5; v_call: TRBV7-8; d_call: NA; clone_size: NA
cdr3_nt: TGTGCCAGCAGTTTCCATACTTCTGACAGATACAATGAGCAGTTCTTC; cdr3_aa: CASSFHTSDRYNEQFF; j_call: TRBJ2-1; v_call: TRBV6-2/TRBV6-3; d_call: NA; clone_size: few
cdr3_nt: TGTGCCAGCAGTTTCGGCACTCTCTACGAGCAGTACTTC; cdr3_aa: CASSFGTLYEQYF; j_call: TRBJ2-7; v_call: TRBV12-3/TRBV12-4; d_call: NA; clone_size: many
cdr3_nt: TGTGCCAGCAGCCCCCCCTCAGGGCAACTCTACAATGAGCAGTTCTTC; cdr3_aa: CASSPPSGQLYNEQFF; j_call: TRBJ2-1; v_call: TRBV9; d_call: NA; clone_size: few
cdr3_nt: TGTGCCATATCCTTCCCGGGCCACTCTAATGAGCAGTTCTTC; cdr3_aa: CAISFPGHSNEQFF; j_call: TRBJ2-1; v_call: TRBV7-4; d_call: NA; clone_size: once
cdr3_nt: TGTGCCAGCAGCTTAGGGCGGGAGGGCCGCCCCCTCTCCTACAATGAGCAGTTCTTC; cdr3_aa: CASSLGREGRPLSYNEQFF; j_call: TRBJ2-1; v_call: TRBV7-8; d_call: TRBD2; clone_size: NA
cdr3_nt: TGTGCCAGCAGTGAAGCGAAAGGCAGGGTGACTGAAGCTTTCTTT; cdr3_aa: CASSEAKGRVTEAFF; j_call: TRBJ1-1; v_call: TRBV2; d_call: NA; clone_size: NA
cdr3_nt: TGTGCCAGCAGTACGACAGGGACGAACACTGAAGCTTTCTTT; cdr3_aa: CASSTTGTNTEAFF; j_call: TRBJ1-1; v_call: TRBV7-9; d_call: TRBD1; clone_size: NA
cdr3_nt: TGCAGTGCTAGAGATGGACGGGACTACGAGCAGTACTTC; cdr3_aa: CSARDGRDYEQYF; j_call: TRBJ2-7; v_call: TRBV20-1; d_call: NA; clone_size: NA
cdr3_nt: TGTGCCAGCAGCCCGAGGGGGGACCACTACGAGCAGTACTTC; cdr3_aa: CASSPRGDHYEQYF; j_call: TRBJ2-7; v_call: TRBV7-2; d_call: NA; clone_size: few
cdr3_nt: TGTGCCAGCAGTGACAGGGCCCTTGACGGCTACACCTTC; cdr3_aa: CASSDRALDGYTF; j_call: TRBJ1-2; v_call: TRBV6-2/TRBV6-3; d_call: TRBD1; clone_size: NA
cdr3_nt: TGTGCCAGCAGGGACGACTATGAGCAGTTCTTC; cdr3_aa: CASRDDYEQFF; j_call: TRBJ2-1; v_call: TRBV6-2/TRBV6-3; d_call: NA; clone_size: NA
cdr3_nt: TGTGCCAGCAGAGAGGGGTGGACTGAAGCTTTCTTT; cdr3_aa: CASREGWTEAFF; j_call: TRBJ1-1; v_call: TRBV7-2; d_call: NA; clone_size: NA
cdr3_nt: TGTGCCAGCAGCTTAGATAAGCTGCCAGGGGTGATGAACACTGAAGCTTTCTTT; cdr3_aa: CASSLDKLPGVMNTEAFF; j_call: TRBJ1-1; v_call: TRBV7-2; d_call: NA; clone_size: NA
cdr3_nt: TGTGCCAGTAGTATACAGGACAGCCAAGAGACCCAGTACTTC; cdr3_aa: CASSIQDSQETQYF; j_call: TRBJ2-5; v_call: TRBV19; d_call: NA; clone_size: NA
cdr3_nt: TGCAGCGTCAGGAGTGGAGGGACTGAAGCTTTCTTT; cdr3_aa: CSVRSGGTEAFF; j_call: TRBJ1-1; v_call: TRBV29-1; d_call: NA; clone_size: NA
cdr3_nt: TGTGCCAGCAGCTTTTCCGGCACCGGGGAGCTGTTTTTT; cdr3_aa: CASSFSGTGELFF; j_call: TRBJ2-2; v_call: TRBV7-3; d_call: NA; clone_size: NA
cdr3_nt: TGTGCCAGCAGCTCGGACAGGGACGGAAACACCATATATTTT; cdr3_aa: CASSSDRDGNTIYF; j_call: TRBJ1-3; v_call: TRBV11-3; d_call: TRBD1; clone_size: few
cdr3_nt: TGTGCCAGCAGCTACGGGGCTAAGTCGAGTGAAAAACTGTTTTTT; cdr3_aa: CASSYGAKSSEKLFF; j_call: TRBJ1-4; v_call: TRBV7-6; d_call: NA; clone_size: NA
cdr3_nt: TGTGCCAGCAGCTCGTGGGAAAGACAAGAGACCCAGTACTTC; cdr3_aa: CASSSWERQETQYF; j_call: TRBJ2-5; v_call: TRBV7-9; d_call: NA; clone_size: few
cdr3_nt: TGCGCCAGCAGTGAGGACTCGATCTCCTACGAGCAGTACTTC; cdr3_aa: CASSEDSISYEQYF; j_call: TRBJ2-7; v_call: TRBV5-1; d_call: NA; clone_size: NA
cdr3_nt: TGTGCCAGCAGTTCTCCATTTCGGGGGGCCGTGAACACCGGGGAGCTGTTTTTT; cdr3_aa: CASSSPFRGAVNTGELFF; j_call: TRBJ2-2; v_call: TRBV6-2/TRBV6-3; d_call: NA; clone_size: few
cdr3_nt: TGTGCCAGCAGTGAAGCGCTCCTACTAGCGGGAGTCAAAGAGACCCAGTACTTC; cdr3_aa: CASSEALLLAGVKETQYF; j_call: TRBJ2-5; v_call: TRBV6-1; d_call: TRBD2; clone_size: few
cdr3_nt: TGTGCCAGCTGCGGGACAGCGGGTCCCTTCGAGCAGTACTTC; cdr3_aa: CASCGTAGPFEQYF; j_call: TRBJ2-7; v_call: TRBV6-2/TRBV6-3; d_call: NA; clone_size: few
cdr3_nt: TGTGCTAGTGGTTTGGACAGGGGCTTCAATCAGCCCCAGCATTTT; cdr3_aa: CASGLDRGFNQPQHF; j_call: TRBJ1-5; v_call: TRBV12-5; d_call: TRBD1; clone_size: once
cdr3_nt: TGTGCCAGCAGCTCTCGGGGGGCCAGGGCTGGCATGGAGCAGTACTTC; cdr3_aa: CASSSRGARAGMEQYF; j_call: TRBJ2-7; v_call: TRBV7-9; d_call: NA; clone_size: NA
cdr3_nt: TGTGCCATCAGTGAGACCGACAGGGAAAGTAACTATGGCTACACCTTC; cdr3_aa: CAISETDRESNYGYTF; j_call: TRBJ1-2; v_call: TRBV10-3; d_call: TRBD1; clone_size: few
cdr3_nt: TGTGCCAGCAGCCCCGGGACAGACTTCTATGGCTACACCTTC; cdr3_aa: CASSPGTDFYGYTF; j_call: TRBJ1-2; v_call: TRBV7-9; d_call: TRBD1; clone_size: few
cdr3_nt: TGCAGTGCTAGACCGGGACAGTTCACAGATACGCAGTATTTT; cdr3_aa: CSARPGQFTDTQYF; j_call: TRBJ2-3; v_call: TRBV20-1; d_call: TRBD1; clone_size: NA
cdr3_nt: TGTGCCAGCAGCTTACGTCGGACAGGGTCCTACGAGCAGTACTTC; cdr3_aa: CASSLRRTGSYEQYF; j_call: TRBJ2-7; v_call: TRBV7-2; d_call: TRBD1; clone_size: once
cdr3_nt: TGCAGTGCTAGAATGGGGATTGGGACTGAAGCTTTCTTT; cdr3_aa: CSARMGIGTEAFF; j_call: TRBJ1-1; v_call: TRBV20-1; d_call: NA; clone_size: NA
cdr3_nt: TGTGCCAGCACCCTACGCCGGGACAGCAATCAGCCCCAGCATTTT; cdr3_aa: CASTLRRDSNQPQHF; j_call: TRBJ1-5; v_call: TRBV6-2/TRBV6-3; d_call: NA; clone_size: many
cdr3_nt: TGTGCCAGCAGCTTAGCTTCCCAGCGCTACGAGCAGTTCTTC; cdr3_aa: CASSLASQRYEQFF; j_call: TRBJ2-1; v_call: TRBV7-9; d_call: NA; clone_size: few
cdr3_nt: TGTGCCACCAGTCTGACCAAGGGGGGCACTGAAGCTTTCTTT; cdr3_aa: CATSLTKGGTEAFF; j_call: TRBJ1-1; v_call: TRBV15; d_call: NA; clone_size: NA
cdr3_nt: TGTGCACTGGGGACTAGCGGGCCGAGCTCCTACAATGAGCAGTTCTTC; cdr3_aa: CALGTSGPSSYNEQFF; j_call: TRBJ2-1; v_call: TRBV10-3; d_call: TRBD2; clone_size: NA
cdr3_nt: TGTGCCAGCAGTTCCACCTTCCGGGACGGGAGCTACGAGCAGTACTTC; cdr3_aa: CASSSTFRDGSYEQYF; j_call: TRBJ2-7; v_call: TRBV12-3/TRBV12-4; d_call: NA; clone_size: NA
cdr3_nt: TGTGCCAGCAGCCCACCGGGCCGATATGGCTACACCTTC; cdr3_aa: CASSPPGRYGYTF; j_call: TRBJ1-2; v_call: TRBV11-2; d_call: NA; clone_size: few
cdr3_nt: TGTGCCAGCAGCCCAAAAAGCGGGTTCTTC; cdr3_aa: CASSPKSGFF; j_call: TRBJ2-1; v_call: TRBV7-2; d_call: NA; clone_size: few
cdr3_nt: TGCAGCGTTCGTCTCGGACTAGAAGAGACCCAGTACTTC; cdr3_aa: CSVRLGLEETQYF; j_call: TRBJ2-5; v_call: TRBV29-1; d_call: TRBD2; clone_size: NA
cdr3_nt: TGTGCCAGCAAGGACCGGGACACCACCTACGAGCAGTACTTC; cdr3_aa: CASKDRDTTYEQYF; j_call: TRBJ2-7; v_call: TRBV7-8; d_call: NA; clone_size: few